Presented here are 28 T cell receptor beta chains from one specimen sequenced in a study of T-cell memory formation after mild COVID-19. TCRdb re-derived calls from the 5' RACE reads in MiXCR, one entry per CDR3 protein. The top ten clones hold roughly 24% of a sample with hundreds of thousands of distinct CDR3 sequences, around 16% of them seen once. What was sequenced was PBMCs or a T cell subset sorted from them (not recorded which). These receptors all come from a man aged 18 to 35 who had mild COVID-19 (a few samples of this study predate the infection). Cell type and time point are not known.

This clonotype has a handful of counts. This chain joins TRBV11-2 and TRBJ2-3; the D is unclear. CDR3 length: 12 amino acids. Trimming removed 5 bases at V and 4 bases at J, with 7 bases between. The germline V gene has CDR1 SGHAT and CDR2 FQNNGV. The DNA of the CDR3 is TGTGCCAGCAGCCACATTTCAGATACGCAGTATTTT. Translation gives CASSHISDTQYF.

This clonotype was seen a handful of times. This rearrangement joins TRBV12-3 or TRBV12-4 to TRBJ2-3; 9 nucleotides align to TRBD1. The junction had 4 bases not matched to a gene; V was cut back by 5 bases and J by 4 bases. This CDR3 region has 14 residues. The CDR3 nucleotides read TGTGCCAGCAGTACTCGACAGGGGGCAGATACGCAGTATTTT. Residues: CASSTRQGADTQYF.

This clonotype was seen once. This chain uses TRBV7-9 with TRBJ1-1, with D unclear. CDR3 length: 13 amino acids. V dropped 2 bases and J dropped 8 bases, with 12 bases sitting between them. CDR1 and CDR2 (germline): SEHNR, FQNEAQ (reference sequence). The CDR3 sequence: CASSLQSLREAFF. Here the CDR3 DNA reads TGTGCCAGCAGCTTACAAAGTCTTAGGGAAGCTTTCTTT.

The chain recombines TRBV2 with TRBJ1-2, with 7 bases identical to TRBD1. This CDR3 has 14 amino acids. V lost 6 bases and J lost 5; bases outside the gene matches: 9. Germline CDR1 is SNHLY and CDR2 is FYNNEI. DNA for the CDR3: TGTGCCAGCAGCGCGCGGGACAGAAGATATGGCTACACCTTC. Amino acids: CASSARDRRYGYTF.

This clonotype was detected only a few times. The gene calls are TRBV5-6 and TRBJ2-5; 8 bases match TRBD1. Germline V CDR1 and CDR2: SGHDT, YYEEEE. The CDR3 loop spans 15 amino acids. V gave up 0 bases and J gave up 3 bases; unmatched junction bases: 4. The CDR3 nucleotides read TGTGCCAGCAGCTTGGTTTCAGGGGGCGAAGAGACCCAGTACTTC. Its translation is CASSLVSGGEETQYF.

The chain carries TRBV5-1 and TRBJ2-2; D is uncertain. The CDR3 is made up of 14 amino acids. Per the germline V gene, CDR1 is SGHRS and CDR2 is YFSETQ. Trimming shortened V by 5 bases and J by 1 base, and 9 bases separated the two germline ends. DNA of the CDR3: TGCGCCAGCAGACCCCCGGGGAACACCGGGGAGCTGTTTTTT. It translates to CASRPPGNTGELFF.

There are a few counts of this clonotype. The chain uses TRBV7-9 and TRBJ1-1; D gene unclear. Trimming took off 5 bases at V and 7 bases at J, with 8 bases between the two ends. Germline V lookup: CDR1 SEHNR, CDR2 FQNEAQ (reference sequence). CDR3 length: 11 residues. CDR3 amino acids: CASSVTLEAFF. CDR3 in DNA: TGTGCCAGCAGCGTAACCCTTGAAGCTTTCTTT.

This clonotype was detected only a few times. The CDR3 DNA sequence: TGTGCCAGCAAAAGCCTCGGGGACCAGTACTTC. Its translation: CASKSLGDQYF. The chain couples TRBV28 to TRBJ2-5, with D tentatively TRBD2 (5 bases). V was cut by 7 bases and J by 10 bases, with 13 bases left in between. The CDR3 runs to 11 residues. Germline-derived CDR1 and CDR2 are MDHEN and SYDVKM.

This clonotype came up a few times. The chain couples TRBV7-9 to TRBJ2-7; D possibly corresponds to TRBD1 (5 bases). The CDR3 length is 13 residues. Germline V gene lookup returns CDR1 SEHNR and CDR2 FQNEAQ (reference sequence). V was cut by 4 bases and J by 3 bases, with 10 bases left in between. CDR3 protein: CASSSSQGYEQYV. The CDR3 coding sequence is TGTGCCAGCAGCTCCTCTCAGGGCTACGAGCAGTACGTC.

This clonotype has a handful of counts. V is TRBV20-1 and J is TRBJ1-2; D is perhaps TRBD1 (6 bases). The germline V and J ends were trimmed by 6 bases and 6 bases, with 20 bases remaining between them. This CDR3 has 14 amino acids. Germline assignment: CDR1 DFQATT and CDR2 SNEGSKA (reference sequence). The DNA of the CDR3 is TGCAGTGCAAAGGACCAGGGGATAGGGGATGGCTACACCTTC. Its translation is CSAKDQGIGDGYTF.

This clonotype has more than one count but fewer than ten. The J gene is TRBJ2-3, the V gene TRBV5-1; D remains ambiguous. This CDR3 comprises 16 residues. The V and J ends lost 2 bases and 6 bases respectively, with 19 bases between them. Germline V lookup: CDR1 SGHRS, CDR2 YFSETQ. CDR3 coding DNA: TGCGCCAGCAGCTTCCTTATAGGCGGCCCTGTCGATACGCAGTATTTT. Translating gives CASSFLIGGPVDTQYF.

This clonotype showed up just a few times. V and J are TRBV2 and TRBJ1-5; D not certain. Per germline, CDR1 SNHLY and CDR2 FYNNEI. Deletions cut 3 bases from V and 3 bases from J, with 9 bases between. The CDR3 loop spans 14 amino acids. CDR3 nucleotide sequence: TGTGCCAGCAGTGAGCCAGGCCCCAATCAGCCCCAGCATTTT. Translating gives CASSEPGPNQPQHF.

This clonotype was observed a handful of times. V gene TRBV29-1 combines with J gene TRBJ2-3, with 9 nucleotides matching TRBD2. V lost 5 bases and J lost 3; bases outside the gene matches: 9. The CDR3 consists of 15 residues. CDR1 is SQVTM, CDR2 ANQGSEA, per germline. Here the CDR3 reads CSVKRAGGTTDTQYF. The CDR3 DNA sequence: TGCAGCGTTAAAAGGGCGGGGGGGACGACAGATACGCAGTATTTT.

This clonotype was picked up many times. The chain has TRBV7-6 and TRBJ1-1; D call uncertain. The CDR3 sequence is 13 residues long. V was pared by 4 bases and J by 5 bases, with 11 bases between. CDR1 and CDR2 from the germline V gene are SGHVS and FNYEAQ. The CDR3 reads CASSSQAGTEAFF. The CDR3 coding sequence is TGTGCCAGCAGCTCCCAGGCGGGAACTGAAGCTTTCTTT.

This rearrangement joins TRBV11-2 to TRBJ2-7; weak D call: TRBD1 (5 bases). With 7 bases removed from V and 4 bases from J, the gap between germline ends came to 8 bases. Germline CDR1 reads SGHAT; CDR2 reads FQNNGV. There are 11 residues in the CDR3. CDR3 coding DNA: TGTGCCAGCAAGGACATGTACGAGCAGTACTTC. Translating gives CASKDMYEQYF.

The rearrangement links TRBV6-2 or TRBV6-3 to TRBJ2-1; 11 nucleotides align to TRBD2. The V gene's germline CDR1 is MNHEY and CDR2 SVGEGT. The trim removed 6 bases at V and 7 bases at J, leaving 11 bases unmatched. This CDR3 is built from 16 residues. The CDR3 coding sequence is TGTGCCAGCAGCCGATATATAGCGGGGGGGCCGAATGAGCAGTTCTTC. It yields the protein CASSRYIAGGPNEQFF.

On this clonotype: This may be a read error, as it is one base from a much larger clone. The J gene is TRBJ2-2, the V gene TRBV11-2; D is undetermined. The CDR3 is 13 amino acids. Germline V gene data show CDR1 as SGHAT and CDR2 as FQNNGV. V lost 7 bases, J lost 2 bases, and 8 bases lay in between. The CDR3 reads CASNPLNTGELFF. The CDR3 region has the DNA TGTGCCAGCAACCCCTTAAACACCGGGGAGCTGTTTTTT. Looking up the rest from reference TRBV11-2 and TRBJ2-2 gives the full variable domain: EAGVAQSPRYKIIEKRQSVAFWCNPISGHATLYWYQQILGQGPKLLIQFQNNGVVDDSQLPKDRFSAERLKGVDSTLKIQPAKLEDSAVYLCASNPLNTGELFFGEGSRLTVL.

The rearrangement uses TRBV18 and TRBJ1-5, with TRBD1 identical over 8 bases. Losses at the gene ends were 5 bases for V and 6 bases for J; bases not matched to a gene: 9. This CDR3 region has 15 residues. Germline V CDR1 and CDR2: KGHSH, LQKENI. CDR3 sequence reads: CASSADRAEAQPQHF. The CDR3 bases are TGTGCCAGCTCAGCGGACAGGGCCGAGGCTCAGCCCCAGCATTTT.

This clonotype appeared a few times. The chain employs TRBV29-1 and TRBJ2-3; TRBD2 matches 13 bases. CDR3 length: 16 amino acids. The germline gives CDR1 SQVTM, CDR2 ANQGSEA. With 4 bases clipped from V and 6 bases from J, the junction kept 10 bases outside the gene matches. CDR3 coding DNA: TGCAGCGTTGTACCCCCCACTAGCGGGGGGGCTGATACGCAGTATTTT. The encoded protein is CSVVPPTSGGADTQYF.

At least ten counts were recorded for this clonotype. The chain has TRBV5-1 and TRBJ1-1; no clear D gene. This CDR3 is built from 16 residues. V was pared by 6 bases and J by 1 base, with 19 bases between. The V gene's germline CDR1 is SGHRS and CDR2 YFSETQ. The CDR3 protein is CASTVDGARTNTEAFF. DNA for the CDR3: TGCGCCAGCACCGTAGACGGAGCAAGGACGAACACTGAAGCTTTCTTT.

This clonotype was counted between two and nine times. The chain is built from TRBV7-2 and TRBJ1-5; D gene uncertain. Germline-derived CDR1 and CDR2 are SGHTA and FQGNSA. This CDR3 comprises 14 residues. V was clipped by 0 bases and J by 5 bases, with 8 bases between them. In DNA form, the CDR3 reads TGTGCCAGCAGCTTAGCGGGCGGTTATCAGCCCCAGCATTTT. It yields the protein CASSLAGGYQPQHF. Full variable domain (rest looked up from reference TRBV7-2 and TRBJ1-5): GAGVSQSPSNKVTEKGKDVELRCDPISGHTALYWYRQSLGQGLEFLIYFQGNSAPDKSGLPSDRFSAERTGGSVSTLTIQRTQQEDSAVYLCASSLAGGYQPQHFGDGTRLSIL.

V usage is TRBV29-1 and J usage is TRBJ1-1, with 10 bases identical to TRBD1. V shed 6 bases and J 4 bases; nucleotides not matched to a gene: 14. Germline V lookup: CDR1 SQVTM, CDR2 ANQGSEA. This CDR3 is built from 16 residues. CDR3: CSVADRGQIIGTEAFF. As DNA, the CDR3 is TGCAGCGTCGCCGACAGGGGGCAGATCATCGGCACTGAAGCTTTCTTT.

This clonotype showed up just a few times. This sequence joins TRBV7-2 and TRBJ2-5; 8 bases map to TRBD1. Germline-derived CDR1 and CDR2 are SGHTA and FQGNSA. The junction had 9 bases not matched to a gene; V was cut back by 6 bases and J by 6 bases. The CDR3 is 14 amino acids. CDR3 sequence reads: CASSNRPRGQTQYF. The CDR3 nucleotides read TGTGCCAGCAGTAATAGACCCAGGGGGCAGACCCAGTACTTC.

This chain uses TRBV29-1 with TRBJ2-2, with D tentatively TRBD2 (6 bases). Trimming cost V 4 bases and J 6 bases, with 12 bases left between them. CDR1 is SQVTM and CDR2 is ANQGSEA in the germline V gene. The CDR3 is 13 residues long. The CDR3 sequence: CSVGVTGAGELFF. The CDR3 nucleotides read TGCAGCGTTGGGGTAACGGGGGCCGGGGAGCTGTTTTTT.

The V gene is TRBV12-3 or TRBV12-4, the J gene TRBJ1-1; no clear D. The length of the CDR3 is 13 residues. The V gene lost 2 bases and the J gene lost 7 bases, with 11 bases spanning the gap. CDR3 sequence: CASSLHLSVEAFF. DNA for the CDR3: TGTGCCAGCAGTTTACATCTTTCAGTTGAAGCTTTCTTT.

The chain combines TRBV4-3 with TRBJ1-4, with D perhaps matching TRBD1 (5 bases). Germline V gene data show CDR1 as LGHNA and CDR2 as YSLEER. Trimming left V 0 bases short and J 9 bases short, with 17 bases between. The CDR3 has 16 residues. The CDR3: CASSQDSGTEPKKLFF. DNA of the CDR3: TGCGCCAGCAGCCAAGACTCCGGGACCGAACCGAAAAAACTGTTTTTT.

This clonotype was seen repeatedly, ten times or more. The chain carries TRBV10-3 and TRBJ2-1; D possibly corresponds to TRBD2 (7 bases). The V end was cut by 8 bases, the J end by 7 bases, with 15 bases between. The CDR3 has 13 residues. In germline, CDR1 is ENHRY, CDR2 SYGVKD. The CDR3 region is CAIREGGENEQFF. The CDR3, as DNA: TGTGCCATCCGAGAGGGGGGGGAGAATGAGCAGTTCTTC.

The J gene is TRBJ2-6, the V gene TRBV6-2 or TRBV6-3, with D possibly TRBD1 on 5 matching bases. CDR3 length: 15 amino acids. Germline V gives CDR1 MNHEY, CDR2 SVGEGT. V lost 8 bases, J lost 10 bases, and 21 bases lay in between. CDR3 loop: CASSARQYPMNVLTF. The CDR3 DNA is TGTGCCAGCTCAGCACGACAGTACCCAATGAACGTCCTGACTTTC.